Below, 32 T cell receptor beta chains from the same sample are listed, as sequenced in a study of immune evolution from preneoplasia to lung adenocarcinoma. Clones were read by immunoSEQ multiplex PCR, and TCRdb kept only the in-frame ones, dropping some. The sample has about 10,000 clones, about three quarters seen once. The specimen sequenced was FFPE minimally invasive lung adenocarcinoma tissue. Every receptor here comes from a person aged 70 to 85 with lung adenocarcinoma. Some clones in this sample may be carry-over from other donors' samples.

The CDR3 reads CSALAGETQYF. Written as DNA, the CDR3 is TGCAGTGCCCTAGCTGGAGAGACCCAGTACTTC. The chain is built from TRBV20-1 and TRBJ2-5, with D possibly TRBD2 on 5 matching bases. The germline V gene has CDR1 DFQATT and CDR2 SNEGSKA (reference sequence). V lost 6 bases and J 4 bases, leaving 9 bases between the germline ends. This CDR3 comprises 11 residues.

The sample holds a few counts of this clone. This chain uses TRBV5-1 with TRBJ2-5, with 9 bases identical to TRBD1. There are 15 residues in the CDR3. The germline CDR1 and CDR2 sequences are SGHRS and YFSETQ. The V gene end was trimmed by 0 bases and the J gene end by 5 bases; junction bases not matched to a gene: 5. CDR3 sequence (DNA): TGCGCCAGCAGCTTGGAGGGGACAGGGTACGAGACCCAGTACTTC. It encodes CASSLEGTGYETQYF.

The CDR3 protein is CASSLWTAQETQYF. CDR3 coding DNA: TGTGCCAGCAGCTTATGGACAGCGCAAGAGACCCAGTACTTC. The chain combines TRBV5-6 with TRBJ2-5; perhaps TRBD1 as D (6 bases). The length of the CDR3 is 14 residues. Germline V gene sequence: CDR1 SGHDT, CDR2 YYEEEE. The V gene lost 2 bases and the J gene lost 2 bases, with 10 bases spanning the gap.

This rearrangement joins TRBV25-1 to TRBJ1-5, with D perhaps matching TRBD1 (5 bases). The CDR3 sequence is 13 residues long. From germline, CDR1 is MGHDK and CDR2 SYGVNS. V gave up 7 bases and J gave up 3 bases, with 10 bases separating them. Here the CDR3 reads CASTGGVNQPQHF. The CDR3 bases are TGTGCCAGCACGGGGGGGGTCAATCAGCCCCAGCATTTT.

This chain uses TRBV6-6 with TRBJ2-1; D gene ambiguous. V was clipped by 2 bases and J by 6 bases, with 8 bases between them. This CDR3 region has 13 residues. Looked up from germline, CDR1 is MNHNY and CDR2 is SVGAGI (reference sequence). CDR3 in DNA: TGTGCCAGCAGTTACCCAATGGGCAATGAGCAGTTCTTC. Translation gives CASSYPMGNEQFF.

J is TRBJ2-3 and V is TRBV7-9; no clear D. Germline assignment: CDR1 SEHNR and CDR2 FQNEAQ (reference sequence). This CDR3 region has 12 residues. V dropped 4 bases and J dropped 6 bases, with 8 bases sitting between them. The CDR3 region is CASSSSRDTQYF. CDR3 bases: TGTGCCAGCAGCTCCAGTAGGGATACGCAGTATTTT.

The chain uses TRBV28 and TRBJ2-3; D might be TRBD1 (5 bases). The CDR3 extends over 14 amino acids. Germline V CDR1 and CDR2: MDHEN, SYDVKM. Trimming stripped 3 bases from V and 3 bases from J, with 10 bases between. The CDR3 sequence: CASSFLQGTDTQYF. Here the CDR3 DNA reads TGTGCCAGCAGTTTCCTTCAGGGAACAGATACGCAGTATTTT. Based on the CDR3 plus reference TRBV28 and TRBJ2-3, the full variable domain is DVKVTQSSRYLVKRTGEKVFLECVQDMDHENMFWYRQDPGLGLRLIYFSYDVKMKEKGDIPEGYSVSREKKERFSLILESASTNQTSMYLCASSFLQGTDTQYFGPGTRLTVL.

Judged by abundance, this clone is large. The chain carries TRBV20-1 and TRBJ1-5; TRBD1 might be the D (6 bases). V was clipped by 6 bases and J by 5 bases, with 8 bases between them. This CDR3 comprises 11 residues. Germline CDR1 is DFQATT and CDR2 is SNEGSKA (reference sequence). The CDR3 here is CSAAGDQPQHF. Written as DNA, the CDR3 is TGCAGTGCGGCAGGGGATCAGCCCCAGCATTTT.

Here the CDR3 DNA reads TGTGCCAGCAGCTTAAGAGGGATTGAAGAGACCCAGTACTTC. Its translation: CASSLRGIEETQYF. V usage is TRBV5-6 and J usage is TRBJ2-5, with a tentative D call TRBD2 (5 bases). The CDR3 totals 14 residues. The V gene lost 2 bases and the J gene lost 3 bases, with 11 bases spanning the gap. CDR1 is SGHDT, CDR2 YYEEEE, per germline.

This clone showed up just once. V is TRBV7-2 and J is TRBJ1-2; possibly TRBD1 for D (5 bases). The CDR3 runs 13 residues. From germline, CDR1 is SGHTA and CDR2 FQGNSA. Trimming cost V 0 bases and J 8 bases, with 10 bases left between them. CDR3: CASSLARGAGYTF. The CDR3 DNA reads TGTGCCAGCAGCTTAGCGCGAGGGGCCGGCTACACCTTC.

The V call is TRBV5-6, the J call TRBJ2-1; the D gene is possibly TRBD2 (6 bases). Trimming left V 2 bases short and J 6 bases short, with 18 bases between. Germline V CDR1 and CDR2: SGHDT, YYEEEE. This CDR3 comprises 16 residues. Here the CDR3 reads CASSLTSVTRSNEQFF. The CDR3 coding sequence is TGTGCCAGCAGCTTAACTTCGGTGACTAGATCCAATGAGCAGTTCTTC.

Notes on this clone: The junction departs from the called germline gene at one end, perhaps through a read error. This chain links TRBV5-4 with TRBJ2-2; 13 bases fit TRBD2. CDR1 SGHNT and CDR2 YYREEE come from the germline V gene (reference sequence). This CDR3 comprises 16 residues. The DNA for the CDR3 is TGTGCCAGCAGCCAGGGACTAGCGGGAAACATCGGGGAGCTGTTTTTT. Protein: CASSQGLAGNIGELFF.

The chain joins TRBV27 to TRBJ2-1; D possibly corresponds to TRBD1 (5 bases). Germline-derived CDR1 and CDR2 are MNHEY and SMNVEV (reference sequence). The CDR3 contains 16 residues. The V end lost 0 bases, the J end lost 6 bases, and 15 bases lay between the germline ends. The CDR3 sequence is CASSLSRIGASNEQFF. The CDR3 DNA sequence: TGTGCCAGCAGTTTATCTCGGATAGGGGCTTCCAATGAGCAGTTCTTC.

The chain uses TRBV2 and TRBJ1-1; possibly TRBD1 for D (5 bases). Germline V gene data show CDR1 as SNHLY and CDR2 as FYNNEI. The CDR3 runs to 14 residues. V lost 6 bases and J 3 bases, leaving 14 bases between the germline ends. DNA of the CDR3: TGTGCCAGCAGGGCCCAGGGTGGGCACACTGAAGCTTTCTTT. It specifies CASRAQGGHTEAFF. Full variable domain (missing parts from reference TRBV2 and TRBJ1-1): EPEVTQTPSHQVTQMGQEVILRCVPISNHLYFYWYRQILGQKVEFLVSFYNNEISEKSEIFDDQFSVERPDGSNFTLKIRSTKLEDSAMYFCASRAQGGHTEAFFGQGTRLTVV.

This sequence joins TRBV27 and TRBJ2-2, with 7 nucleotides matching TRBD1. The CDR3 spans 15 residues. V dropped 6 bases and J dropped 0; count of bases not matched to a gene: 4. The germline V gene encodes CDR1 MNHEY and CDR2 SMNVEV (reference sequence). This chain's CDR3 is CASSQGTANTGELFF. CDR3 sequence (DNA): TGTGCCAGCAGCCAGGGGACAGCGAACACCGGGGAGCTGTTTTTT.

The CDR3 DNA reads as TGTGCCAGCTCACCGGACAGTTTTGGGGGGGAAGCTTTCTTT. Translated: CASSPDSFGGEAFF. The rearrangement uses TRBV18 and TRBJ1-1; the D gene is possibly TRBD1 (6 bases). The CDR3 is made up of 14 amino acids. Trimming removed 3 bases at V and 8 bases at J, with 16 bases between. Germline lookup yields CDR1 KGHSH and CDR2 LQKENI.

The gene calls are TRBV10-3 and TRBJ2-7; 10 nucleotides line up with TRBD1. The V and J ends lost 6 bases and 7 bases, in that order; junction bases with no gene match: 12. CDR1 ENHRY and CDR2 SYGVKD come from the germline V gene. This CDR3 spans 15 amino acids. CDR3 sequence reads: CAIREPGQGIGEQYF. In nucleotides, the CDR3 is TGTGCCATCAGGGAACCGGGACAGGGGATTGGGGAGCAGTACTTC.

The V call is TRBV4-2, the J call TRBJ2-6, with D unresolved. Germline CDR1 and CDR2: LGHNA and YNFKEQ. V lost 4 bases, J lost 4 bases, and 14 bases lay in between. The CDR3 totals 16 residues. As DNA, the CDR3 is TGTGCCAGCAGCCCCCGGGCAGCGAACGGGGCCAACGTCCTGACTTTC. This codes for CASSPRAANGANVLTF.

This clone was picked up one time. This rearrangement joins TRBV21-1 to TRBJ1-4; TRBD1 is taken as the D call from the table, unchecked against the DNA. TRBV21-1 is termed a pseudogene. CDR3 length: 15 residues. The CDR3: CASSGATGQNEKLFF. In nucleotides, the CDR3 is TGTGCCAGCAGCGGGGCTACAGGGCAGAATGAAAAACTGTTTTTT.

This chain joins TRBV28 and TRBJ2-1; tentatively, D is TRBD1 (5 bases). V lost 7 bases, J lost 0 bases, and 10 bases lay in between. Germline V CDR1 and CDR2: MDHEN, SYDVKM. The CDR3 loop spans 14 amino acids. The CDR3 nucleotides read TGTGCCAGCACAAGACAGAGCTCCTACAATGAGCAGTTCTTC. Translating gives CASTRQSSYNEQFF.

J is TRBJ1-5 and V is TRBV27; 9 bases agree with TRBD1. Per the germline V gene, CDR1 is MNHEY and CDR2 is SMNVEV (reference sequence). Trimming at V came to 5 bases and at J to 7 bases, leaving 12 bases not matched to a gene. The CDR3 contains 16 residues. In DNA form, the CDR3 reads TGTGCCAGCAGTCCCTATGGGGACAGGGTTAACCAGCCCCAGCATTTT. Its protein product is CASSPYGDRVNQPQHF.

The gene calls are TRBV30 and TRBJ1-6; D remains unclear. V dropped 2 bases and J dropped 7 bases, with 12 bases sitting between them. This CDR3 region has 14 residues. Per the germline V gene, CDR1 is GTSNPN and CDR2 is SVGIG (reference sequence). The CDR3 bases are TGTGCCTGGAGTAGGAGGGTTGGGAATTCACCCCTCCACTTT. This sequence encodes CAWSRRVGNSPLHF.

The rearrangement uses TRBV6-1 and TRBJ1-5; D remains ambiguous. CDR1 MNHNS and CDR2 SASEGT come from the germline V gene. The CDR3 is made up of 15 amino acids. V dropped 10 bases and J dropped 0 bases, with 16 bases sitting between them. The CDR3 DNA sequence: TGTGCCACCCGGACGAACCGTTATAGCAATCAGCCCCAGCATTTT. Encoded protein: CATRTNRYSNQPQHF.

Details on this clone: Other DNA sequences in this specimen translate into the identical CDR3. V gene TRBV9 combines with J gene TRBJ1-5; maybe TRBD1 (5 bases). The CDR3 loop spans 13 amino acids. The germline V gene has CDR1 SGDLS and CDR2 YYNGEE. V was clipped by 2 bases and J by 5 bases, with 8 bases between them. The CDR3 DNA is TGTGCCAGCAGCGTGGGGGTGGATCAGCCCCAGCATTTT. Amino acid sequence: CASSVGVDQPQHF.

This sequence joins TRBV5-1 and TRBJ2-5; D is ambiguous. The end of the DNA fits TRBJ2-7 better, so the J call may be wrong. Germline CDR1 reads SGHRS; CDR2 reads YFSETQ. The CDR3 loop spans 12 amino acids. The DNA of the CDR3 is TGCGCCAGCAGGGATATGATGTACGAGCAGTACTTC. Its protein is CASRDMMYEQYF.

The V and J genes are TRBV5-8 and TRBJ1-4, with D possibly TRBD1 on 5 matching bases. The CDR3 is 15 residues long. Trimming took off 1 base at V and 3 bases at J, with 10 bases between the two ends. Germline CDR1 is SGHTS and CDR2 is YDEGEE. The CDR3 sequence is CASSLLGTPNEKLFF. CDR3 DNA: TGTGCCAGCAGCTTGTTAGGGACCCCTAATGAAAAACTGTTTTTT.

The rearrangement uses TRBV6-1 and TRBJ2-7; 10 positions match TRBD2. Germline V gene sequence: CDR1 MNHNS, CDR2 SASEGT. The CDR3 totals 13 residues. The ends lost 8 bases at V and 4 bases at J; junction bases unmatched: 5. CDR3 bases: TGTGCCAGCCAGCCAGCGGGGGGGTACGAGCAGTACTTC. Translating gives CASQPAGGYEQYF.

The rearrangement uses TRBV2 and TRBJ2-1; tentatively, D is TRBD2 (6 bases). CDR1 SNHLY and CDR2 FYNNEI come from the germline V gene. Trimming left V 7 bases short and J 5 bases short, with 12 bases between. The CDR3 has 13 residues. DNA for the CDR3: TGTGCCAGCATTGTAGCGGAGGACAATGAGCAGTTCTTC. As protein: CASIVAEDNEQFF.

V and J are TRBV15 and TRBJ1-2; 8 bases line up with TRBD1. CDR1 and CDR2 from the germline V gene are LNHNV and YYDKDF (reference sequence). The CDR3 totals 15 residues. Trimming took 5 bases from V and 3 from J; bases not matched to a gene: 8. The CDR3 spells CATSLRTGWDYGYTF. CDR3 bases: TGTGCCACCAGCCTCCGGACAGGGTGGGACTATGGCTACACCTTC. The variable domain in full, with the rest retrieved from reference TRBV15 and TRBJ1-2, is DAMVIQNPRYQVTQFGKPVTLSCSQTLNHNVMYWYQQKSSQAPKLLFHYYDKDFNNEADTPDNFQSRRPNTSFCFLDIRSPGLGDTAMYLCATSLRTGWDYGYTFGSGTRLTVV.

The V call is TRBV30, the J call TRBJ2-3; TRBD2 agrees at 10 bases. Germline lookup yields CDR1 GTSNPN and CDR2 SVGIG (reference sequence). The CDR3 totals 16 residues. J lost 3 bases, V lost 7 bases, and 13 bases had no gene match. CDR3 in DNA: TGTGCCTACACATGGCTAGCGGGAGATGTGACAGATACGCAGTATTTT. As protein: CAYTWLAGDVTDTQYF.

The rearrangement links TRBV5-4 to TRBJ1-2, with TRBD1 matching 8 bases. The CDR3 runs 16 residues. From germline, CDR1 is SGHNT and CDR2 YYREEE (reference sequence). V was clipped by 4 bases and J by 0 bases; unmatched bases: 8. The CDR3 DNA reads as TGTGCCAGCAGCCTAGGACAGGGCGCTACTAACTATGGCTACACCTTC. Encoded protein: CASSLGQGATNYGYTF.

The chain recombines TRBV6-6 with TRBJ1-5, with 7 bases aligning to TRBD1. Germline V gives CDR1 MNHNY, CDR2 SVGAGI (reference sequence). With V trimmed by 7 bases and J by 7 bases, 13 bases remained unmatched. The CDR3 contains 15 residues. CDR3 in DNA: TGTGCCAGCACTATAGGGCAGGGGGGTTTACAGCCCCAGCATTTT. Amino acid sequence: CASTIGQGGLQPQHF.